Listed below are T cell receptor beta chains from one sample, sequenced in a study of cytomegalovirus exposure and HLA in healthy donors. Generated by immunoSEQ multiplex PCR, the TCRdb table keeps only in-frame clones and is missing some. In the table there are 150,000 to 200,000 clones, 75% to 85% of which are singletons. The source material was PBMCs. The source of these receptors is a woman aged 18-30 years in good health and CMV-seropositive. CDR3s include the opening cysteine and the closing phenylalanine or tryptophan. The order of the fields is CDR3 DNA, CDR3 protein, D gene, J gene, clone size, V gene. A D gene is named only where the DNA matches it firmly. Clone size appears in some rows only: once, few, many, or a class for an expanded clone.

TGTGCCAGCAGCTTGGGGCCCACCTACGAGCAGTACTTC	CASSLGPTYEQYF	.	TRBJ2-7	.	TRBV5-6
TGTGCCAGCAGCCTTAACGCCAGGGTCGGTGGGCCCCAGCATTTT	CASSLNARVGGPQHF	.	TRBJ1-5	.	TRBV6-1
TGTGCCAGCAGCCCGGACAGTTTAAACACCGGGGAGCTGTTTTTT	CASSPDSLNTGELFF	.	TRBJ2-2	.	TRBV4-2
TGTGCCAGCAGCTTAGCGGGGGCCCCCATTTACGAGCAGTACTTC	CASSLAGAPIYEQYF	.	TRBJ2-7	.	TRBV7-3
TGTGCCAGCAGCCCCGAGCTACAGGGGGCTGGAAAACTGTTTTTT	CASSPELQGAGKLFF	TRBD1	TRBJ1-4	.	TRBV5-5
TGTGCCAGCAGCTTAGTGGGGGGGCAAACCTACGAGCAGTACTTC	CASSLVGGQTYEQYF	.	TRBJ2-7	.	TRBV7-9
TGCGCCAGCATGGGAGGAATGAACACTGAAGCTTTCTTT	CASMGGMNTEAFF	.	TRBJ1-1	few	TRBV5-1
TGCGCCAGCAGCCGATCGATTGGACAGGGTTACACCGGGGAGCTGTTTTTT	CASSRSIGQGYTGELFF	TRBD1	TRBJ2-2	.	TRBV5-1
TGCGCCAGCAGCCAAGACCCTCAGGAGGGTACAGTTTCTGTCTACACCTTC	CASSQDPQEGTVSVYTF	.	TRBJ1-2	.	TRBV4-3
TGCGCCAGCAGTGATTTGGGACAGTCCAGAGGCTACGAGCAGTACTTC	CASSDLGQSRGYEQYF	TRBD1	TRBJ2-7	.	TRBV4-1
TGTGCCAGCTCCCAGGGACAGCCATCATACAATGAGCAGTTCTTC	CASSQGQPSYNEQFF	TRBD1	TRBJ2-1	.	TRBV18
TGTGCCAGCAGTGAAACTAGCGGGGGGCACGCTTCCTACGAGCAGTACTTC	CASSETSGGHASYEQYF	TRBD2	TRBJ2-7	.	TRBV6-1
TGTGCCAGCAGTGAGCAGCAGGGCATCACTGAAGCTTTCTTT	CASSEQQGITEAFF	.	TRBJ1-1	.	TRBV2
TGTGCCGGGATAAAGGGGGCAGGAAGAACTGGAAACACCATATATTTT	CAGIKGAGRTGNTIYF	TRBD1	TRBJ1-3	few	TRBV9
TGTGCCAGCTCACCGAACAGGGAGAGGGAAAACATTCAGTACTTC	CASSPNRERENIQYF	.	TRBJ2-4	.	TRBV18
TGTGCCAGCAGCGCACGCGGGGGGGCAGGGACAGATACGCAGTATTTT	CASSARGGAGTDTQYF	TRBD2	TRBJ2-3	.	TRBV9
TGTGCCAGCAGCTCGCAGGGGCCGGTAGACAATGAGCAGTTCTTC	CASSSQGPVDNEQFF	.	TRBJ2-1	.	TRBV27
TGCGCCAGCAGCTTGACAGGGGACGTGAACACTGAAGCTTTCTTT	CASSLTGDVNTEAFF	TRBD1	TRBJ1-1	.	TRBV5-1
TGTGCCAGCAGCCCTCTAAAGGGGGCGAGTGAGCAGTTCTTC	CASSPLKGASEQFF	TRBD1	TRBJ2-1	.	TRBV7-3
TGTGCCAGCAGTATCACGTCTAGAGGCAATCAGCCCCAGCATTTT	CASSITSRGNQPQHF	.	TRBJ1-5	.	TRBV27
TGTGCTAGTGGTTTGGCCGAATACCGACAATCCTACGAGCAGTACTTC	CASGLAEYRQSYEQYF	.	TRBJ2-7	.	TRBV12-5
TGTGCCAGCAGTGACTCGAGCGGGGGTGGCACAGATACGCAGTATTTT	CASSDSSGGGTDTQYF	TRBD2	TRBJ2-3	few	TRBV6-4
TGTGCCAGCACGACGGCGGGGGGGGATGAGACCCAGTACTTC	CASTTAGGDETQYF	TRBD2	TRBJ2-5	.	TRBV7-9
TGTGCCAGCAGTCCAGGCACAGATACGCAGTATTTT	CASSPGTDTQYF	.	TRBJ2-3	.	TRBV6-4